Each of the 28 T cell receptor beta chains below was sequenced from the same sample in a study of blood T cells in healthy people across ages. Primed by a sample-barcoded 5' primer and a J-beta primer mix, a second PCR proceeded for roughly 7 to 11 cycles. In TCRdb, the 5' RACE reads were re-called with MiXCR into one record per CDR3 protein. The sample yields about 1,600,000 distinct CDR3 sequences, approximately 38% seen once. Sequenced sample: blood. Receptor source: a woman aged 18-35 years in good health.

The chain recombines TRBV27 with TRBJ2-5; TRBD2 is a possible D gene (5 bases). CDR3 length: 17 residues. Trimming took off 4 bases at V and 1 base at J, with 19 bases between the two ends. Per germline, CDR1 MNHEY and CDR2 SMNVEV (reference sequence). Here the CDR3 reads CASSSPRSRSGQETQYF. Here the CDR3 DNA reads TGTGCCAGCAGTTCCCCACGGTCGCGGAGCGGCCAAGAGACCCAGTACTTC.

This clonotype was counted a few times. The V and J genes are TRBV4-1 and TRBJ2-5, with D perhaps matching TRBD2 (6 bases). V dropped 4 bases and J dropped 11 bases, with 17 bases sitting between them. Germline CDR1 MGHRA, CDR2 YSYEKL. The CDR3 length is 13 residues. The CDR3 loop is CASSRGAGKEQYF. The CDR3 DNA is TGCGCCAGCAGCCGAGGAGCGGGCAAGGAGCAGTACTTC.

A note on this clonotype: The junction shows a germline mismatch at one end, possibly a read error. The genes are TRBV6-1 and TRBJ2-4, with D tentatively TRBD2 (6 bases). The germline V gene has CDR1 MNHNS and CDR2 SASEGT. CDR3 length equals 15 residues. The CDR3 DNA follows: TGTGCCACTAATCAGTGGGAGGCAGCCAAAAACATTCAGTGCTTC. It is translated as CATNQWEAAKNIQCF.

This clonotype was seen more than once but under ten times. The rearrangement links TRBV7-2 to TRBJ2-4; TRBD1 matches at 7 bases. Trimming at V came to 11 bases and at J to 0 bases, leaving 7 bases not matched to a gene. This CDR3 is 14 amino acids long. Per the germline V gene, CDR1 is SGHTA and CDR2 is FQGNSA. The CDR3 is CASGQGVAKNIQYF. The CDR3 region has the DNA TGTGCCTCGGGGCAGGGGGTAGCCAAAAACATTCAGTACTTC.

This clonotype was seen a handful of times. The chain joins TRBV20-1 to TRBJ2-7; possibly TRBD1 for D (6 bases). CDR1 is DFQATT, CDR2 SNEGSKA, per germline (reference sequence). The CDR3 runs to 13 residues. With 6 bases removed from V and 2 bases from J, the gap between germline ends came to 14 bases. This CDR3 reads CSASDRPTYEQYF. For the CDR3, the DNA is TGCAGTGCAAGCGACAGGCCTACCTACGAGCAGTACTTC.

The V and J genes are TRBV6-5 and TRBJ1-1; the D is unclear. V was trimmed by 2 bases and J by 3 bases, leaving 10 bases between them. The V gene's germline CDR1 is MNHEY and CDR2 SVGAGI. This CDR3 spans 14 amino acids. The CDR3 DNA reads TGTGCCAGCAGTTACGTCGGTATGGACACTGAAGCTTTCTTT. This translates into CASSYVGMDTEAFF.

This chain connects TRBV11-2 to TRBJ1-3; D is undetermined. The germline V gene has CDR1 SGHAT and CDR2 FQNNGV. There are 14 residues in the CDR3. The V gene lost 5 bases and the J gene lost 0 bases, with 8 bases spanning the gap. DNA of the CDR3: TGTGCCAGCAGCGAAAGGAACTCTGGAAACACCATATATTTT. It translates to CASSERNSGNTIYF. Complete variable domain (other parts from reference TRBV11-2 and TRBJ1-3): EAGVAQSPRYKIIEKRQSVAFWCNPISGHATLYWYQQILGQGPKLLIQFQNNGVVDDSQLPKDRFSAERLKGVDSTLKIQPAKLEDSAVYLCASSERNSGNTIYFGEGSWLTVV.

The chain employs TRBV20-1 and TRBJ2-7, with 10 bases matching TRBD1. In germline, CDR1 is DFQATT, CDR2 SNEGSKA (reference sequence). CDR3 length: 14 amino acids. The V gene end was trimmed by 6 bases and the J gene end by 2 bases; junction bases not matched to a gene: 7. CDR3 coding DNA: TGCAGTGCCCCAGCCGGGACAGGGGCCTACGAGCAGTACTTC. Its translation: CSAPAGTGAYEQYF.

In the case of this clonotype: One end of the junction is discordant with germline, which a read error may explain. This rearrangement joins TRBV15 to TRBJ2-3, with D uncertain. Germline V gene lookup returns CDR1 LNHNV and CDR2 YYDKDF (reference sequence). This CDR3 region has 14 residues. The CDR3 loop is CVTSREDSTDTQYF. CDR3 sequence (DNA): TGTGTCACCAGCAGAGAGGACAGCACAGATACGCAGTATTTT.

The chain uses TRBV10-3 and TRBJ2-1; TRBD1 agrees at 7 bases. The CDR3 is 17 residues long. Germline CDR1 and CDR2: ENHRY and SYGVKD. Unmatched junction bases numbered 13, after V lost 1 base and J lost 7 bases. The CDR3 loop reads CAISELGGDSLLNEQFF. The CDR3 DNA reads as TGTGCCATCAGTGAGTTGGGTGGGGACAGTTTATTAAATGAGCAGTTCTTC.

V is TRBV6-4 and J is TRBJ1-5; unclear D gene. Germline V CDR1 and CDR2: MRHNA, SNTAGT. Trimming left V 0 bases short and J 0 bases short, with 9 bases between. There are 16 residues in the CDR3. In DNA, the CDR3 is TGTGCCAGCAGTGACTCGGGCGGACCTAGCAATCAGCCCCAGCATTTT. It translates to CASSDSGGPSNQPQHF.

This chain uses TRBV2 with TRBJ1-6; D unresolved. Trimming took 7 bases from V and 0 from J, leaving 4 bases between them. The CDR3 is made up of 13 amino acids. Germline loops: CDR1 SNHLY, CDR2 FYNNEI. Written as DNA, the CDR3 is TGTGCCAGCATTTTCTCCTATAATTCACCCCTCCACTTT. It yields the protein CASIFSYNSPLHF.

A remark on this clonotype: This may stem from a read error, because a much larger clone lies one nucleotide away. In DNA, the CDR3 is TGTGCCAGCAGTTGCCAGGGGCACTATGGCTACACCTTC. Translated: CASSCQGHYGYTF. The chain uses TRBV12-3 or TRBV12-4 and TRBJ1-2; possible D gene TRBD1, 6 bases. CDR3 size: 13 residues. Trimming stripped 4 bases from V and 3 bases from J, with 9 bases between.

The V and J genes are TRBV2 and TRBJ1-1; D unclear. V lost 1 base, J lost 1 base, and 10 bases lay in between. Germline CDR1 and CDR2: SNHLY and FYNNEI. The CDR3 totals 15 residues. CDR3 nucleotides: TGTGCCAGCAGTGAAGGGAGCCTGGGGAACACTGAAGCTTTCTTT. It encodes CASSEGSLGNTEAFF. The variable domain in full, with the rest retrieved from reference TRBV2 and TRBJ1-1, is EPEVTQTPSHQVTQMGQEVILRCVPISNHLYFYWYRQILGQKVEFLVSFYNNEISEKSEIFDDQFSVERPDGSNFTLKIRSTKLEDSAMYFCASSEGSLGNTEAFFGQGTRLTVV.

The J gene is TRBJ1-3, the V gene TRBV12-3 or TRBV12-4; D is unclear. This CDR3 is built from 15 residues. V was shortened by 6 bases and J by 0 bases, with 12 bases between the two germline ends. CDR3 coding DNA: TGTGCCAGCAGACAACGCGGTAACTCTGGAAACACCATATATTTT. Its translation is CASRQRGNSGNTIYF.

This clonotype has a handful of counts. The rearrangement uses TRBV6-1 and TRBJ2-7; weak D call: TRBD1 (6 bases). CDR1 and CDR2 (germline): MNHNS, SASEGT. CDR3 length: 12 amino acids. Between the trimmed V and J ends, which lost 8 bases and 0 bases, there was a span of 8 bases. This CDR3 reads CASLDSSYEQYF. The DNA of the CDR3 is TGTGCCAGCTTGGACAGCTCCTACGAGCAGTACTTC.

The CDR3 DNA reads TGTGCCAGCAGTTCCCGACAGGGCCTCTACGAGCAGTACTTC. It yields the protein CASSSRQGLYEQYF. J is TRBJ2-7 and V is TRBV6-5; 7 nucleotides line up with TRBD1. Germline loops: CDR1 MNHEY, CDR2 SVGAGI. The CDR3 spans 14 residues. Trimming removed 4 bases from V and 3 bases from J; junction bases left unmatched: 6.

CDR3 sequence (DNA): TGTGCCAGCAGCACGAATCAAGGGTACGAGCAGTACTTC. This encodes CASSTNQGYEQYF. The chain carries TRBV11-2 and TRBJ2-7; D gene ambiguous. This CDR3 has 13 amino acids. Germline CDR1 and CDR2: SGHAT and FQNNGV. V was trimmed by 5 bases and J by 4 bases, leaving 12 bases between them.

The CDR3 spells CASSDSDRESTGELFF. The CDR3 bases are TGCGCCAGCAGTGATTCGGACAGGGAATCAACCGGGGAGCTGTTTTTT. The chain is built from TRBV10-2 and TRBJ2-2, with TRBD1 matching over 8 bases. The CDR3 is 16 amino acids. V was clipped by 3 bases and J by 5 bases; unmatched bases: 8. The germline V gene has CDR1 WSHSY and CDR2 SAAADI.

The chain has TRBV30 and TRBJ2-1; TRBD1 is a possible D gene (5 bases). This CDR3 comprises 11 residues. With 8 bases removed from V and 6 bases from J, the gap between germline ends came to 11 bases. CDR1 GTSNPN and CDR2 SVGIG come from the germline V gene (reference sequence). The CDR3 loop reads CAGLRGNEQFF. In nucleotides, the CDR3 is TGTGCCGGCTTAAGGGGCAATGAGCAGTTCTTC.

In DNA, the CDR3 is TGTGCCATCAGTGTCGGGGGGGAAGAGACCCAGTACTTC. It specifies CAISVGGEETQYF. The rearrangement joins TRBV10-3 to TRBJ2-5; 8 nucleotides match TRBD2. V was clipped by 4 bases and J by 3 bases; unmatched bases: 1. This CDR3 comprises 13 residues. Looked up from germline, CDR1 is ENHRY and CDR2 is SYGVKD.

This sequence joins TRBV7-6 and TRBJ1-5; maybe TRBD1 (6 bases). The CDR3 loop spans 15 amino acids. The V end was cut by 10 bases, the J end by 3 bases, with 19 bases between. Germline CDR1 SGHVS, CDR2 FNYEAQ. The CDR3 bases are TGTGCCACCTCGGGGGGCCGGGTAAACAATCAGCCCCAGCATTTT. Its protein is CATSGGRVNNQPQHF.

This clonotype was found a few times. The chain has TRBV7-6 and TRBJ2-3, with D uncertain. The CDR3 extends over 15 amino acids. Trimming stripped 0 bases from V and 1 base from J, with 8 bases between. Germline loops: CDR1 SGHVS, CDR2 FNYEAQ. In DNA, the CDR3 is TGTGCCAGCAGCTTAGCCCTAGAGGGCACAGATACGCAGTATTTT. This translates into CASSLALEGTDTQYF.

This chain's CDR3 is CASSSSLKRYEQYF. CDR3 sequence (DNA): TGTGCCAGCAGCTCCTCCCTTAAGCGTTACGAGCAGTACTTC. The rearrangement uses TRBV14 and TRBJ2-7, with D hard to call. Germline-derived CDR1 and CDR2 are SGHDN and FVKESK. Trimming removed 5 bases at V and 4 bases at J, with 15 bases between. The length of the CDR3 is 14 residues.

The V call is TRBV20-1, the J call TRBJ2-7; 7 bases are a match to TRBD2. The CDR3 runs 13 residues. Germline CDR1 and CDR2: DFQATT and SNEGSKA (reference sequence). Losses at the gene ends were 6 bases for V and 0 bases for J; bases not matched to a gene: 5. CDR3 DNA: TGCAGTGCCCCGGGACTATCCTCCTACGAGCAGTACTTC. This translates into CSAPGLSSYEQYF.

About this clonotype itself: The junction departs from germline at one end; a sequencing error may be responsible. This chain joins TRBV6-1 and TRBJ2-5; 8 bases match TRBD2. The CDR3 consists of 17 residues. CDR1 and CDR2 from the germline V gene are MNHNS and SASEGT. CDR3 DNA sequence: TGTGCCAGCAGAGAGGGCGTCTTTAGCGGGGTTCAAGAGACCCATTACTTC. It specifies CASREGVFSGVQETHYF.

This chain uses TRBV10-3 with TRBJ1-2; 7 bases line up with TRBD1. V was clipped by 2 bases and J by 0 bases; unmatched bases: 6. Germline CDR1 and CDR2: ENHRY and SYGVKD. CDR3 length equals 16 residues. The CDR3 loop is CAISEGRGTSNYGYTF. As DNA, the CDR3 is TGTGCCATCAGTGAGGGCAGGGGGACTTCTAACTATGGCTACACCTTC.

CDR3 in DNA: TGTGCCAGCAGCGTACAGTCCTCGAATGAGCAGTTCTTC. Residues: CASSVQSSNEQFF. This rearrangement joins TRBV9 to TRBJ2-1, with D unresolved. This CDR3 comprises 13 residues. The V gene's germline CDR1 is SGDLS and CDR2 YYNGEE. Trimming left V 1 base short and J 7 bases short, with 9 bases between.